This TCR beta chain was recorded in a study of CD8+ T cells in alopecia areata. Study context: Affected scalp percentage determined the severity score of treated patients.

A word on this clone: Its antigen is undetermined.

Study-wide points: Among the top 100, expanded CD8+ clones, as well as scalp clonality, were significantly decreased by tofacitinib.

The sample's treatment: oral pan-JAK inhibitor, 5-10 mg twice daily. Sequencing used cDNA as its template, made by extracting RNA and reverse transcribing it. Only in-frame clones appear in the TCRdb table, and some are missing; sequencing was by immunoSEQ multiplex PCR. The repertoire includes roughly 180,000 clones, about 55% of them detected once, and 10% to 14% sits in the top ten. CDR1 and CDR2 from the germline V gene are SGHAT and FQNNGV. V was trimmed by 1 base and J by 5 bases, leaving 10 bases between them. This CDR3 is built from 14 residues. This material consisted of CD8+ T cells sorted from blood, taken at week 24, from a patient treated with tofacitinib. This chain links TRBV11-2 with TRBJ2-3, with D unclear. This TCR derives from a human donor with alopecia areata. The CDR3 sequence is CASSLGGSEDTQYF. DNA for the CDR3: TGTGCCAGCAGCTTAGGGGGTTCGGAAGATACGCAGTATTTT.